The TCR beta chain under discussion was sequenced for a study of radiotherapy plus CTLA-4 blockade in lung cancer listed by TCRdb under 2018. Regarding the study in general: Objective responses occurred in more than 15% of enrolled patients, and about 33% achieved disease control. What the authors observed across the whole study: Increased serum interferon-beta after radiation, together with early dynamic changes in blood T cell clones, were reported to be the strongest predictors of response. After treatment with radiotherapy and ipilimumab, TCR clones that originated in tumors expanded in peripheral blood.

Focal radiation therapy combined with CTLA-4 blockade (ipilimumab) was tested in patients with chemo-refractory metastatic non-small-cell lung cancer. A few counts support this clone. What this receptor recognizes is not known. The input lacks base qualities; no much larger clone sits a single base away. V lost 3 bases and J lost 2 bases; the stretch between them is 10 bases long. The CDR3 goes from the cysteine to the phenylalanine over 14 residues. Only the CDR3 DNA stays, 42 bases, in frame from base 1. According to the germline V gene, CDR1 reads SNHLY and CDR2 reads FYNNEI. Libraries were built with the immunoSEQ multiplex PCR assay. TCRdb limited this immuneACCESS table to in-frame rearrangements with V and J called. A share of clones is missing; checked studies link under half to unresolved V genes, and the rest is unexplained. The sample table contains about 97,000 clones; only one count was recorded for approximately 75% of them. The ten largest clonotypes hold approximately 3% of the sample.

This sequence was found in a human donor with non-small cell lung cancer who had a partial response to radiotherapy plus ipilimumab. Some clones in this sample may be carry-over from other donors' samples. The rearranged segments are TRBV2 and TRBJ2-5; the D gene remains uncertain. Material: peripheral blood, obtained from a patient treated with radiotherapy plus ipilimumab. The encoded CDR3 is CASSEVLLQETQYF. The nucleotide sequence is given as TGTGCCAGCAGTGAGGTCCTACTACAAGAGACCCAGTACTTC.